This TCR beta chain emerged from a study of blood T cell repertoires in COVID-19 (dated by TCRdb to 2020 to 2022). Regarding the complete study: Collaborator samples came from the United States, Italy and Spain and covered acute and convalescent phases of COVID-19. The material from the prospective study consisted of cDNA or gDNA derived from T cells, B-cell-depleted T cells, or PBMCs. Subjects who had been exposed to COVID-19, were actively infected with it, or had recovered from it provided the deeply sampled blood TCRbeta repertoires that made up the dataset. The repertoires were released in a freely available public database intended as a resource for research on the immune response to SARS-CoV-2. The samples were drawn from two sources: the first 160 participants of the ongoing ImmuneRACE study, and 1,200 or so subjects contributed by 6 global collaborators. The sample metadata nearly always contained a de-identified subject ID, COVID-19 status, age in years and sex. HLA class I and class II types, where available, came from metadata supplied by the sample provider rather than from assay-based typing.

The immunoSEQ Assay, a bias-controlled multiplex PCR, was used to amplify TCRbeta CDR3 regions from genomic DNA. Processing in the source paper ran as follows. Within the assay, amplification of reference gene primers was used to estimate how many nucleated cells each sample contained. Sequence reads were collapsed and filtered to measure the absolute abundance of every unique TCRbeta CDR3 rearrangement. For each sample, productive Simpson clonality was calculated as the square root of Simpson's diversity index over productive rearrangements. Imported from immuneACCESS, the table was reduced by TCRdb to in-frame sequences with V and J called. These copies leave out some clones; in studies compared against another copy, an unresolved V gene accounts for under half, and the cause of the remainder is not known. The D gene and trimming were derived from the DNA, and the V and J assignments and clone size from that table. This sample comprises under 250,000 clones, roughly 86% of them detected only once. The ten biggest clones cover about 2.5% of the sample.

Unmatched junction bases come to 6, with V trimmed by 4 bases and J by 8 bases. Measured from the cysteine to the phenylalanine, the CDR3 is 15 residues long. The retained sequence is limited to the CDR3, 45 bases, with the frame set at the first base. The germline V gene (reference sequence) provides CDR1 LGHDT and CDR2 YNNKEL. In the prospective study, participants were about 18 to 95 years old, resided in about two dozen geographic areas of the United States, and were enrolled through a virtual design. Cohort assignment in the prospective study relied on participant-reported clinical history from a screening survey and a study questionnaire. Each participant in the prospective study had whole blood, serum and a nasopharyngeal or oropharyngeal swab collected by mobile phlebotomists. Over an approximately 2-month period, participants in the prospective study had the option of providing additional blood draws and questionnaires. Blood samples from the prospective study were shipped frozen or at room temperature prior to DNA extraction.

Results the study describes overall, beyond this receptor: How much clinical and demographic metadata was included differed by source and by participant, and the metadata was provided uncurated.

This clone was found a few times. Its antigen has not been determined. Base-call qualities are not available, and no considerably larger clone is one nucleotide away. The chain is encoded by TRBV3-1 (or the pseudogene TRBV3-2) joined to TRBJ2-1, and 12 junction bases match TRBD1. This receptor was identified in a woman aged 25 to 39 with acute COVID-19. Sample: PBMCs or T cells enriched from blood (not recorded which). The bases read TGTGCCAGCAGCCCCCGGGACAGGGGGCTCGATGAGCAGTTCTTC. Translated, this gives CASSPRDRGLDEQFF.